These 27 T cell receptor beta chains were sequenced from one sample in a study of beta chain features in type 1 diabetes. Study results and caveats: For Type 1 diabetes patients, all four CD4+ subsets carried TCRB CDR3s that were moderately but significantly shorter.

Their target antigens are unknown. Expressed TCRB transcripts were sequenced because the entire RNA isolate underwent reverse transcription. The assay was immunoSEQ multiplex PCR, and TCRdb's table has in-frame clones only and misses some. There are fewer than 400,000 clones in the sample; roughly 9% occur only once, and roughly 0.99% lies in the top ten. Sequences were obtained from central memory CD4+ T cells from blood. Source of these receptors: a man in his thirties or forties with type 1 diabetes.

This clone has just a few counts. The V gene is TRBV9, the J gene TRBJ2-6; D uncertain. The V gene lost 1 base and the J gene lost 3 bases, with 2 bases spanning the gap. This CDR3 has 13 amino acids. Germline assignment: CDR1 SGDLS and CDR2 YYNGEE. Here the CDR3 reads CASSVHGANVLTF. The DNA for the CDR3 is TGTGCCAGCAGCGTACATGGGGCCAACGTCCTGACTTTC. Full variable domain (missing parts from reference TRBV9 and TRBJ2-6): DSGVTQTPKHLITATGQRVTLRCSPRSGDLSVYWYQQSLDQGLQFLIQYYNGEERAKGNILERFSAQQFPDLHSELNLSSLELGDSALYFCASSVHGANVLTFGAGSRLTVL.

This clone was seen only a few times. As DNA, the CDR3 is TGTGCCAGCAGCTTTAATGGGGGCAACACAGATACGCAGTATTTT. It specifies CASSFNGGNTDTQYF. V gene TRBV7-2 combines with J gene TRBJ2-3; D perhaps matches TRBD1 (6 bases). The V gene lost 3 bases and the J gene lost 2 bases, with 12 bases spanning the gap. This CDR3 comprises 15 residues. Looked up from germline, CDR1 is SGHTA and CDR2 is FQGNSA.

This clone was seen a handful of times. V and J are TRBV30 and TRBJ1-1, with 8 bases lining up with TRBD1. The V segment lost 4 bases and the J segment 4 bases; nucleotides outside the gene matches: 5. The CDR3 sequence is 13 residues long. Germline V gene sequence: CDR1 GTSNPN, CDR2 SVGIG (reference sequence). This CDR3 reads CAWNRQGATEAFF. CDR3 coding DNA: TGTGCCTGGAACCGCCAGGGGGCCACTGAAGCTTTCTTT.

The gene calls are TRBV7-9 and TRBJ1-5, with 11 nucleotides matching TRBD1. Germline V gene data show CDR1 as SEHNR and CDR2 as FQNEAQ (reference sequence). J lost 4 bases, V lost 5 bases, and 4 bases had no gene match. The CDR3 is 15 amino acids. In DNA, the CDR3 is TGTGCCAGCAGCGCCGGGACAGGGGGGAATCAGCCCCAGCATTTT. It codes for CASSAGTGGNQPQHF. Full variable domain (remainder filled in from reference TRBV7-9 and TRBJ1-5): DTGVSQNPRHKITKRGQNVTFRCDPISEHNRLYWYRQTLGQGPEFLTYFQNEAQLEKSRLLSDRFSAERPKGSFSTLEIQRTEQGDSAMYLCASSAGTGGNQPQHFGDGTRLSIL.

This chain connects TRBV15 to TRBJ2-1; weak D call: TRBD1 (5 bases). V was trimmed by 0 bases and J by 6 bases, leaving 24 bases between them. CDR1 is LNHNV, CDR2 YYDKDF, per germline (reference sequence). There are 19 residues in the CDR3. CDR3 nucleotide sequence: TGTGCCACCAGCAGAGATCATGGGGCAGGGTATGTAAGAGGCAATGAGCAGTTCTTC. Translated: CATSRDHGAGYVRGNEQFF.

The table lists this clone with a few counts. The chain joins TRBV5-1 to TRBJ2-5; TRBD1 agrees at 8 bases. This CDR3 comprises 15 residues. J gave up 2 bases and V 7 bases, and 10 bases lay outside the gene matches. Per the germline V gene, CDR1 is SGHRS and CDR2 is YFSETQ. CDR3 sequence (DNA): TGCGCCAGCGCTCAGGGGGCCAGAGGTCAAGAGACCCAGTACTTC. This translates into CASAQGARGQETQYF.

This chain joins TRBV30 and TRBJ2-3; D unclear. This CDR3 spans 13 amino acids. Trimming removed 0 bases at V and 2 bases at J, with 6 bases between. Germline V gene data show CDR1 as GTSNPN and CDR2 as SVGIG (reference sequence). The CDR3: CAWSVGSTDTQYF. Written as DNA, the CDR3 is TGTGCCTGGAGTGTCGGGTCCACAGATACGCAGTATTTT.

Concerning this clone itself: An end of the junction differs from the germline gene, which may be a read error. The chain combines TRBV7-6 with TRBJ1-2; D is unresolved. Germline V gene data show CDR1 as SGHVS and CDR2 as FNYEAQ. This CDR3 comprises 12 residues. CDR3 region: CASSLASDFPIF. The CDR3 coding sequence is TGTGCCAGCAGCTTAGCTTCGGACTTCCCCATTTTC. Full variable domain (missing parts from reference TRBV7-6 and TRBJ1-2): GAGVSQSPRYKVTKRGQDVALRCDPISGHVSLYWYRQALGQGPEFLTYFNYEAQQDKSGLPNDRFSAERPEGSISTLTIQRTEQRDSAMYRCASSLASDFPIFGSGTRLTVV.

There are a few counts of this clone. The rearrangement joins TRBV7-2 to TRBJ2-5, with D maybe TRBD1 (6 bases). CDR3 length: 14 residues. Trimming took off 5 bases at V and 3 bases at J, with 13 bases between the two ends. The germline CDR1 and CDR2 sequences are SGHTA and FQGNSA. CDR3 bases: TGTGCCAGCAGCCCAGACAGGAGCGAAGAGACCCAGTACTTC. As protein: CASSPDRSEETQYF.

The V and J genes are TRBV7-2 and TRBJ1-2; tentative D call: TRBD1 (6 bases). The CDR3 sequence is 14 residues long. Between the trimmed V and J ends, which lost 5 bases and 4 bases, there was a span of 14 bases. The germline gives CDR1 SGHTA, CDR2 FQGNSA. The CDR3 loop is CASSTGGAGYGYTF. DNA of the CDR3: TGTGCCAGCAGCACGGGGGGCGCAGGCTATGGCTACACCTTC.

This clone was picked up a small number of times. CDR3 nucleotide sequence: TGTGCCAGCAGCGAGGGGGTGTCTGGCTACACCTTC. Its protein is CASSEGVSGYTF. The genes are TRBV5-5 and TRBJ1-2; tentative D call: TRBD1 (6 bases). Germline assignment: CDR1 SGHKS and CDR2 YYEKEE (reference sequence). V was pared by 4 bases and J by 7 bases, with 11 bases between. This CDR3 has 12 amino acids.

This chain connects TRBV19 to TRBJ1-1; perhaps TRBD1 as D (5 bases). The CDR3 is 13 residues long. V was trimmed by 6 bases and J by 4 bases, leaving 12 bases between them. CDR1 is LNHDA, CDR2 SQIVND, per germline (reference sequence). As DNA, the CDR3 is TGTGCCAGTAGATTAGACGGGGGCACTGAAGCTTTCTTT. Encoded protein: CASRLDGGTEAFF.

This clone came up a few times. The V gene is TRBV7-8, the J gene TRBJ2-5; 7 bases are shared with TRBD2. The junction had 11 bases not matched to a gene; V was cut back by 5 bases and J by 5 bases. The CDR3 has 15 amino acids. Germline-derived CDR1 and CDR2 are SGHVS and FQNEAQ. The CDR3 region is CASSRGRASGETQYF. The CDR3 DNA follows: TGTGCCAGCAGCCGGGGGAGGGCTAGCGGCGAGACCCAGTACTTC.

This clone was counted between two and nine times. The CDR3 reads CASSENKAKNIQYF. The CDR3, as DNA: TGTGCCAGCAGTGAGAACAAAGCCAAAAACATTCAGTACTTC. The V call is TRBV2, the J call TRBJ2-4, with D uncertain. The V gene's germline CDR1 is SNHLY and CDR2 FYNNEI. Trimming stripped 3 bases from V and 0 bases from J, with 6 bases between. This CDR3 is built from 14 residues.

The chain links TRBV6-5 to TRBJ1-2, with 9 nucleotides matching TRBD1. This CDR3 has 14 residues. Per the germline V gene, CDR1 is MNHEY and CDR2 is SVGAGI. V lost 7 bases to trimming and J lost 9 bases; unmatched junction nucleotides: 12. The CDR3 nucleotides are TGTGCCAGCACCCAGAGGGACAGGGAGGTTAGCTACACCTTC. Translation: CASTQRDREVSYTF.

The V and J genes are TRBV12-5 and TRBJ2-5; the match to TRBD2 covers 10 bases. Trimming at V came to 5 bases and at J to 1 base, leaving 4 bases not matched to a gene. The CDR3 is 15 amino acids. CDR1 and CDR2 from the germline V gene are LGHNT and FRNRAP. The CDR3 DNA follows: TGTGCTAGTGGTATCTTAGCGGGGGGCCAAGAGACCCAGTACTTC. This sequence encodes CASGILAGGQETQYF.

V usage is TRBV13 and J usage is TRBJ2-7, with a possible D match to TRBD2 (6 bases). V was pared by 8 bases and J by 0 bases, with 11 bases between. The CDR3 runs to 13 residues. The germline gives CDR1 PRHDT, CDR2 FYEKMQ (reference sequence). DNA for the CDR3: TGTGCCAGCGGACTAATTGGCTCCTACGAGCAGTACTTC. Encoded protein: CASGLIGSYEQYF.

To note about this clone: Other DNA sequences in this sample translate to the same CDR3. The rearrangement joins TRBV28 to TRBJ1-1; D is unclear. CDR3 length: 12 residues. V was shortened by 2 bases and J by 6 bases, with 7 bases between the two germline ends. In germline, CDR1 is MDHEN, CDR2 SYDVKM. Written as DNA, the CDR3 is TGTGCCAGCAGTTTACTAAAAGCTGAAGCTTTCTTT. This codes for CASSLLKAEAFF.

V gene TRBV4-3 combines with J gene TRBJ1-4, with 7 bases fitting TRBD1. The CDR3 extends over 14 amino acids. The V gene's germline CDR1 is LGHNA and CDR2 YSLEER. Losses at the gene ends were 6 bases for V and 6 bases for J; bases not matched to a gene: 7. The CDR3 DNA reads as TGCGCCAGCAGTAGAACAGGGGATCATGAAAAACTGTTTTTT. Translating it yields CASSRTGDHEKLFF.

This clone was counted a few times. The V and J genes are TRBV7-9 and TRBJ2-1; 15 bases align to TRBD2. CDR1 is SEHNR, CDR2 FQNEAQ, per germline (reference sequence). CDR3 length: 17 amino acids. With 3 bases clipped from V and 7 bases from J, the junction kept 7 bases outside the gene matches. The CDR3 DNA sequence: TGTGCCAGCAGCTTGGGACTAGCGGGGGGCCCGAGGAATGAGCAGTTCTTC. Translation gives CASSLGLAGGPRNEQFF. Supplemented by reference TRBV7-9 and TRBJ2-1, the full variable domain reads DTGVSQNPRHKITKRGQNVTFRCDPISEHNRLYWYRQTLGQGPEFLTYFQNEAQLEKSRLLSDRFSAERPKGSFSTLEIQRTEQGDSAMYLCASSLGLAGGPRNEQFFGPGTRLTVL.

This clone came up many times. The chain joins TRBV7-2 to TRBJ1-1; D unclear. The germline V and J ends were trimmed by 2 bases and 3 bases, with 7 bases remaining between them. The germline CDR1 and CDR2 sequences are SGHTA and FQGNSA. The CDR3 runs to 13 residues. The CDR3 reads CASSLKEDTEAFF. DNA of the CDR3: TGTGCCAGCAGCTTAAAAGAGGACACTGAAGCTTTCTTT.

This chain connects TRBV5-1 to TRBJ2-7; a weak D match, TRBD2 (6 bases). Deletions cut 4 bases from V and 5 bases from J, with 13 bases between. Germline lookup yields CDR1 SGHRS and CDR2 YFSETQ. The CDR3 has 13 amino acids. CDR3 DNA sequence: TGCGCCAGCAGCAACGGGGGTATCGACGAGCAGTACTTC. It encodes CASSNGGIDEQYF. The full variable domain, with the rest looked up from reference TRBV5-1 and TRBJ2-7, is KAGVTQTPRYLIKTRGQQVTLSCSPISGHRSVSWYQQTPGQGLQFLFEYFSETQRNKGNFPGRFSGRQFSNSRSEMNVSTLELGDSALYLCASSNGGIDEQYFGPGTRLTVT.

This clone occurred a few times. V gene TRBV4-3 combines with J gene TRBJ2-3; D remains ambiguous. V lost 3 bases and J lost 4, with 11 bases in between. Germline V gene lookup returns CDR1 LGHNA and CDR2 YSLEER. CDR3 size: 14 residues. CDR3 nucleotides: TGCGCCAGCAGCCATGGCCGAACACCAGATACGCAGTATTTT. This translates into CASSHGRTPDTQYF.

This clone was observed a handful of times. This chain links TRBV2 with TRBJ2-5, with D tentatively TRBD1 (5 bases). This CDR3 comprises 12 residues. Germline CDR1 SNHLY, CDR2 FYNNEI. Deletions cut 7 bases from V and 4 bases from J, with 10 bases between. CDR3 region: CASNRDRETQYF. The CDR3 nucleotides are TGTGCCAGCAACCGAGACAGAGAGACCCAGTACTTC.

V is TRBV10-3 and J is TRBJ2-2; tentative D call: TRBD1 (5 bases). Between the trimmed V and J ends, which lost 3 bases and 2 bases, there was a span of 10 bases. Germline V gives CDR1 ENHRY, CDR2 SYGVKD. The CDR3 has 15 amino acids. Here the CDR3 DNA reads TGTGCCATCAGTGAACAGGTCGATAACACCGGGGAGCTGTTTTTT. This encodes CAISEQVDNTGELFF.

Only a few counts were recorded for this clone. Its ends do not fully match the called genes, so a read error is possible. The V call is TRBV7-7, the J call TRBJ2-7, with D perhaps being TRBD1 or TRBD2 (6 bases each). This CDR3 has 13 residues. From germline, CDR1 is SSHAT and CDR2 FNYEAQ (reference sequence). The CDR3 DNA follows: TGTGCTAGCAGCTTAGCGGAGGGGGACGAGCAGTACTTC. This sequence encodes CASSLAEGDEQYF.

The chain is built from TRBV5-1 and TRBJ2-5, with D perhaps matching TRBD1 or TRBD2 (5 bases each). V lost 0 bases and J 4 bases, leaving 13 bases between the germline ends. The CDR3 is 15 residues long. Germline values: CDR1 SGHRS, CDR2 YFSETQ. The CDR3 sequence is CASSLAEGRPETQYF. The CDR3 region has the DNA TGCGCCAGCAGCTTGGCAGAGGGGCGCCCAGAGACCCAGTACTTC.